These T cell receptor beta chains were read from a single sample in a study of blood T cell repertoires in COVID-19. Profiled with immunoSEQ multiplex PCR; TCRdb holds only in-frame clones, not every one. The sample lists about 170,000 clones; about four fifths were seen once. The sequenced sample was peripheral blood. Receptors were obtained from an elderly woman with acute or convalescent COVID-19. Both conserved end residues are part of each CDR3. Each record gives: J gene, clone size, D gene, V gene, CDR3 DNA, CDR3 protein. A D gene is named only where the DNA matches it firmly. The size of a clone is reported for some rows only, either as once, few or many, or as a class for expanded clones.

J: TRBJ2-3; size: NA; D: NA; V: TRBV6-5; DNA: TGTGCCAGCAGTTACGACCGGACAACAAAAGCTACGCAGTATTTT; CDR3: CASSYDRTTKATQYF
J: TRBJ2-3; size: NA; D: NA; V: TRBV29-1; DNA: TGCAGCGTTCTGGCCCTAGCAGGCACAGATACGCAGTATTTT; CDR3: CSVLALAGTDTQYF
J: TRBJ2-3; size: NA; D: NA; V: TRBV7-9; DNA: TGTGCCAGCAGCTTAGCCCAGACTAGCACAGATACGCAGTATTTT; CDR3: CASSLAQTSTDTQYF
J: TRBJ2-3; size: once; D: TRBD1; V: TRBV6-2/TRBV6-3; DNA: TGTGCCAGCAGTTACGGACAGGGCACAGATACGCAGTATTTT; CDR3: CASSYGQGTDTQYF
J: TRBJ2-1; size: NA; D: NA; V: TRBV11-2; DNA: TGTGCCAGCAGCTTAGAGTTGGACTCCTATGGTGAGCAGTTCTTC; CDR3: CASSLELDSYGEQFF
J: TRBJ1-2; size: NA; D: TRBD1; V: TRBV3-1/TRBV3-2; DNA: TGTGCCAGCAGCCCTTCCCTCCGCGGGACAGGGTCTCTCTATGGCTACACCTTC; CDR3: CASSPSLRGTGSLYGYTF
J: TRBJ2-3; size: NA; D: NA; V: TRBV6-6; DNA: TGTGCCAGCAGAACCGACTACACAGATACGCAGTATTTT; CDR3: CASRTDYTDTQYF
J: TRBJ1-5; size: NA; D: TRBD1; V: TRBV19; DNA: TGTGCCAGTAGTGCACAGGGGATAGGTCAGCCCCAGCATTTT; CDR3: CASSAQGIGQPQHF
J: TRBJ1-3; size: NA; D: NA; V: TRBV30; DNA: TGTGCCTGGGGCCCCGGGGGTACTGGAAACACCATATATTTT; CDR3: CAWGPGGTGNTIYF
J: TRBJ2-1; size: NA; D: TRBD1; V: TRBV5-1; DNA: TGCGCCAGCAGCTCGGGACAGGGGTGGAATGAGCAGTTCTTC; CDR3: CASSSGQGWNEQFF
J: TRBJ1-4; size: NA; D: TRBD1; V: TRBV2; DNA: TGTGCCAGCACCTCGGTGGGACAGGGTGAAAAACTGTTTTTT; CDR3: CASTSVGQGEKLFF
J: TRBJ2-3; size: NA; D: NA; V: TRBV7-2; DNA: TGTGCCAGCAGCTTAGCCCGGGGGAACACAGATACGCAGTATTTT; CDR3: CASSLARGNTDTQYF
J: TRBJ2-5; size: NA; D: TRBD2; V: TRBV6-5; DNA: TGTGCCAGCAGTTCAACAGGACTAGCGGGAGAAGAGACCCAGTACTTC; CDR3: CASSSTGLAGEETQYF
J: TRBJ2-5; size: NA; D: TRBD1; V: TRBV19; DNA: TGTGCCAGTGCCTCAGGGGGCCAAGAGACCCAGTACTTC; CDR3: CASASGGQETQYF
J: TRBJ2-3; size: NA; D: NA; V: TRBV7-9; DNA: TGTGCCAGCAGTTTACGGTTAAGCACAGATACGCAGTATTTT; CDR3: CASSLRLSTDTQYF
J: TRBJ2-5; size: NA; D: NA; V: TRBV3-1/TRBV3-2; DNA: TGTGCCAGCAGCCACGAGGGAGAGCTCCAAGAGACCCAGTACTTC; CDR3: CASSHEGELQETQYF
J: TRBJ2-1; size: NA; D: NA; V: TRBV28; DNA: TGTGCCAGCAGCCCCGGGATACAATACAATGAGCAGTTCTTC; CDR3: CASSPGIQYNEQFF
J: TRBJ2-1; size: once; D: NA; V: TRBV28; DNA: TGTGCCAGCAGTGGTGGGGGGACAGTCTACAATGAGCAGTTCTTC; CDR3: CASSGGGTVYNEQFF
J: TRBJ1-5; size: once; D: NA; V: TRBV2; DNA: TGTGCCAGCAGGGAGGGCAATCAGCCCCAGCATTTT; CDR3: CASREGNQPQHF
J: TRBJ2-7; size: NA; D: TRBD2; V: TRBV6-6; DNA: TGTGCCAGCGTGGCTAGCGGATTCGCCGAGCAGTACTTC; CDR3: CASVASGFAEQYF
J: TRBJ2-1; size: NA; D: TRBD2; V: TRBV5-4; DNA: TGTGCCAGCAGCTTGCAAGCGGGAGGGCCCAATGAGCAGTTCTTC; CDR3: CASSLQAGGPNEQFF
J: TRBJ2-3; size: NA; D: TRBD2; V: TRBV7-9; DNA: TGTGCCAGCAGCCAATCGGGGGGGGCGATAGATACGCAGTATTTT; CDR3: CASSQSGGAIDTQYF
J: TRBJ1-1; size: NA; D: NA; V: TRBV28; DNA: TGTGCCAGCAGGGGGACACCGAGGACTGAAGCTTTCTTT; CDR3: CASRGTPRTEAFF
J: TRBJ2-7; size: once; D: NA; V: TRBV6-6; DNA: TGTGCCAGCAGCCACAGGGATTACGAGCAGTACTTC; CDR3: CASSHRDYEQYF
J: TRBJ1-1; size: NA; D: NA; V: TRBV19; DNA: TGTGCCAGTAGCACACAGCAAATGAACACTGAAGCTTTCTTT; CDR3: CASSTQQMNTEAFF
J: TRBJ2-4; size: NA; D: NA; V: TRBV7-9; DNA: TGTGCCAGCAGCTTAGATCTAGCCAAAAACATTCAGTACTTC; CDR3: CASSLDLAKNIQYF
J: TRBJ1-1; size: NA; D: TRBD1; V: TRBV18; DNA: TGTGCCAGCTCACGAATGGGGACAGGTGAAGCTTTCTTT; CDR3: CASSRMGTGEAFF
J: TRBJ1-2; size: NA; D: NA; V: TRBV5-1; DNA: TGCGCCAGCAGACTCCTTACGACAGCTACTAACTATGGCTACACCTTC; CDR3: CASRLLTTATNYGYTF
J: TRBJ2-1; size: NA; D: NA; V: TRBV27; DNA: TGTGCCAGCAGTTTTTACTCCTCCTACAATGAGCAGTTCTTC; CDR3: CASSFYSSYNEQFF
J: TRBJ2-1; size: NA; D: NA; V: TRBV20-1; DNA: TGCAGTGCTAGTCTGCCTAGGGGCGGACAACTCTACAATGAGCAGTTCTTC; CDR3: CSASLPRGGQLYNEQFF
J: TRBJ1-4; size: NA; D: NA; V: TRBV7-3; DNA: TGTGCCAGCAGCTTAAACGGGTTTACTAATGAAAAACTGTTTTTT; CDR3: CASSLNGFTNEKLFF
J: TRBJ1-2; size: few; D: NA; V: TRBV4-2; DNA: TGTGCCAGCAGCCAAGAGGAAGGGAGCTATGGCTACACCTTC; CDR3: CASSQEEGSYGYTF
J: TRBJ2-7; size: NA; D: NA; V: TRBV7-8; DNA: TGTGCCAGCAGCCCTCATCGTTTCAGGGCAGGCCGAGTTCCCTCCTACGAGCAGTACTTC; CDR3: CASSPHRFRAGRVPSYEQYF
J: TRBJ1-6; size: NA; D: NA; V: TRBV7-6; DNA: TGTGCCAGCAGCTTACACGCAGGGAATAATTCACCCCTCCACTTT; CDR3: CASSLHAGNNSPLHF
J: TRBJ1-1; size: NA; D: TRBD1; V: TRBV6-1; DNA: TGTGCCAGCAATAGTGACGGGACAGGGGGCACTGAAGCTTTCTTT; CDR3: CASNSDGTGGTEAFF
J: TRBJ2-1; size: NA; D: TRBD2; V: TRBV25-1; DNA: TGTGCCAGCAGTCGACTAGCGGGCAAGCACAATGAGCAGTTCTTC; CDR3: CASSRLAGKHNEQFF
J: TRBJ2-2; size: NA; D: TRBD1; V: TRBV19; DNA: TGTGCCAGCCGGGACAGGAACACCGGGGAGCTGTTTTTT; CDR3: CASRDRNTGELFF
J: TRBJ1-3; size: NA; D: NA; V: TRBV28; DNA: TGTGCCAGCAGTATTGAGCCAGGAATTATATATTTT; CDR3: CASSIEPGIIYF
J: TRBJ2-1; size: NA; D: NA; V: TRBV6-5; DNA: TGTGCCAGCAGTCCGCTCCGTAGCAATGAGCAGTTCTTC; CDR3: CASSPLRSNEQFF
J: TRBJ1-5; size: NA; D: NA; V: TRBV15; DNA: TGTGCCACCCGGGACACCTATTATAGCAATCAGCCCCAGCATTTT; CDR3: CATRDTYYSNQPQHF
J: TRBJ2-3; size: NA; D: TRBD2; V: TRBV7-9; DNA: TGTGCCAGCAGCCTAACGGGAGGGGCAGATACGCAGTATTTT; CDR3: CASSLTGGADTQYF
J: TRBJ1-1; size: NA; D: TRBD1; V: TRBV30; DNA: TGTGCCTGGAGTATAGGGGGCGATGGCACTGAAGCTTTCTTT; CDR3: CAWSIGGDGTEAFF
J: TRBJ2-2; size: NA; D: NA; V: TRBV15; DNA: TGTGCCACCAGCAGAGATGCGACAGGATCCGGGGAGCTGTTTTTT; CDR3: CATSRDATGSGELFF
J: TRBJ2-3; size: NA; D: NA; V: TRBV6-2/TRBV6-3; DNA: TGTGCCAGCAGCCTCGGGGTTTCCACAGATACGCAGTATTTT; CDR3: CASSLGVSTDTQYF
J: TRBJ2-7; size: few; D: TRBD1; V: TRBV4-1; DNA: TGCGCCAGCAGCCTCGCAAGGGGGCCTACCTACGAGCAGTACTTC; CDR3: CASSLARGPTYEQYF
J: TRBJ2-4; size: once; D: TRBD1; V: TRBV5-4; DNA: TGTGCCAGCAGGAATAAGGGACAGGGGAATTTGGACATTCAGTACTTC; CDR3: CASRNKGQGNLDIQYF
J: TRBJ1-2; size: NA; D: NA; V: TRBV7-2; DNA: TGTGCCAGCAGCCAGTCGAACTATGGCTACACCTTC; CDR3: CASSQSNYGYTF
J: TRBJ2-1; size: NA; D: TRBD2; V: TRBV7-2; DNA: TGTGCCAGCCTGGCGTGGAGCGGGACCCTGAGCTCCTACAATGAGCAGTTCTTC; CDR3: CASLAWSGTLSSYNEQFF
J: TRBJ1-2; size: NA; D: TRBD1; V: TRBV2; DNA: TGTGCCACCTCGGGACAGATGGGCTATGGCTACACCTTC; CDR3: CATSGQMGYGYTF
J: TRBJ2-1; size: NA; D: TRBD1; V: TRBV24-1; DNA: TGTGCCACCAGTGTGACAGGGCGAGATGAGCAGTTCTTC; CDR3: CATSVTGRDEQFF
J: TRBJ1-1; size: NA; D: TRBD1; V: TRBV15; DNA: TGTGCCACCAGCGGCCAGGGGGACACTGAAGCTTTCTTT; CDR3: CATSGQGDTEAFF
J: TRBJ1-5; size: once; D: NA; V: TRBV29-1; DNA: TGCAGCGTTGGCCGGGCGGAGGATCAGCCCCAGCATTTT; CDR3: CSVGRAEDQPQHF
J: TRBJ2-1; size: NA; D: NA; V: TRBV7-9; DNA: TGTGCCAGCAGCCCCCGGACTAATTACAATGAGCAGTTCTTC; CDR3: CASSPRTNYNEQFF
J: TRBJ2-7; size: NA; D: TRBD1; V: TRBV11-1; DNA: TGTGCCAGCAGCTCAGGACAGGTGGGCGAGCAGTACTTC; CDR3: CASSSGQVGEQYF
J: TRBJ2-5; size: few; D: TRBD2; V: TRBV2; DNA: TGTGCCAGCAGTGAATCTGGGGGGGGAGAGACCCAGTACTTC; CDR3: CASSESGGGETQYF
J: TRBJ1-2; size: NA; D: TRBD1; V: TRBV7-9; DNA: TGTGCCAGCAGCCCCCCCCGGGGGACAGTACCCGTATATGGCTACACCTTC; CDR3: CASSPPRGTVPVYGYTF
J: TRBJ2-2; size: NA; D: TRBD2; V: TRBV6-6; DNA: TGTGCCAGCAGTCCGGGACTAGCGGGGGGGTCAAACACCGGGGAGCTGTTTTTT; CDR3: CASSPGLAGGSNTGELFF
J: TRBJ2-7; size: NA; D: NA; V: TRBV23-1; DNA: TGCGCCAGCAGTCAAGCCCGGGACAACTCCTACGAGCAGTACTTC; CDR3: CASSQARDNSYEQYF
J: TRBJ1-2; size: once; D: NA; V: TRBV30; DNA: TGTGCCTGGAGTCTCCCGTCTACCTCTTATGGCTACACCTTC; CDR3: CAWSLPSTSYGYTF